The 25 T cell receptor beta chains below come from one sample, sequenced in a study of cytomegalovirus exposure and HLA in healthy donors. 60 Vbeta and 13 Jbeta primers were used in PCR. Only in-frame clones appear in the TCRdb table, and some are missing; sequencing was by immunoSEQ multiplex PCR. The data show some 120,000 clones, more than 75% seen once. The sample taken for sequencing was PBMCs. The receptors originated from a young man in good health and CMV-seronegative.

This chain links TRBV6-5 with TRBJ1-1; 8 bases agree with TRBD1. The CDR3 extends over 15 amino acids. Germline CDR1 reads MNHEY; CDR2 reads SVGAGI. V lost 3 bases, J lost 5 bases, and 8 bases stayed unmatched. CDR3 sequence (DNA): TGTGCCAGCAGTTATGCGACAGGGGCCGGAACTGAAGCTTTCTTT. Its protein is CASSYATGAGTEAFF.

The chain carries TRBV7-9 and TRBJ2-1, with D perhaps matching TRBD1 (6 bases). In germline, CDR1 is SEHNR, CDR2 FQNEAQ (reference sequence). V lost 5 bases and J 0 bases, leaving 11 bases between the germline ends. The CDR3 spans 15 residues. The CDR3 nucleotides read TGTGCCAGCAGCCCGGACAGAAGCTCCTACAATGAGCAGTTCTTC. Translating it yields CASSPDRSSYNEQFF.

J is TRBJ1-1 and V is TRBV7-9; D remains unclear. Trimming took off 5 bases at V and 6 bases at J, with 13 bases between the two ends. Germline V gives CDR1 SEHNR, CDR2 FQNEAQ (reference sequence). CDR3 size: 13 residues. This chain's CDR3 is CASSDGSGAEAFF. CDR3 sequence (DNA): TGTGCCAGCAGCGACGGATCCGGGGCTGAAGCTTTCTTT.

The sample holds a few counts of this clone. The chain uses TRBV6-1 and TRBJ1-5; a possible D gene is TRBD1 (6 bases). The germline V and J ends were trimmed by 5 bases and 7 bases, with 12 bases remaining between them. The CDR3 spans 13 residues. CDR1 and CDR2 from the germline V gene are MNHNS and SASEGT. CDR3 residues: CASSTGSYQPQHF. For the CDR3, the DNA is TGTGCCAGCAGTACAGGGAGTTACCAGCCCCAGCATTTT.

CDR3 region: CASSHRLASYEQYF. The CDR3 DNA reads as TGTGCCAGCAGCCACCGACTAGCCTCCTACGAGCAGTACTTC. J is TRBJ2-7 and V is TRBV4-2, with 7 nucleotides matching TRBD2. CDR3 length: 14 amino acids. Looked up from germline, CDR1 is LGHNA and CDR2 is YNFKEQ. V lost 3 bases and J lost 0; bases outside the gene matches: 2.

The V call is TRBV9, the J call TRBJ1-1; D is unresolved. The germline V gene encodes CDR1 SGDLS and CDR2 YYNGEE. Trimming stripped 0 bases from V and 9 bases from J, with 15 bases between. The CDR3 runs 14 residues. The CDR3 DNA is TGTGCCAGCAGCGTAGGTCCAGTAAAGGAGAAAGCTTTCTTT. Protein product: CASSVGPVKEKAFF.

The rearrangement uses TRBV7-2 and TRBJ2-3; TRBD1 aligns across 8 bases. The CDR3 is made up of 15 amino acids. V lost 5 bases, J lost 1 base, and 5 bases stayed unmatched. CDR1 SGHTA and CDR2 FQGNSA come from the germline V gene. CDR3 loop: CASSLPGQGTDTQYF. CDR3 bases: TGTGCCAGCAGCCTACCGGGACAGGGCACAGATACGCAGTATTTT. The variable domain in full, with the rest retrieved from reference TRBV7-2 and TRBJ2-3, is GAGVSQSPSNKVTEKGKDVELRCDPISGHTALYWYRQSLGQGLEFLIYFQGNSAPDKSGLPSDRFSAERTGGSVSTLTIQRTQQEDSAVYLCASSLPGQGTDTQYFGPGTRLTVL.

This clone was counted once. The CDR3 coding sequence is TGTGCCAGCAGTGTCCGGGACAGAACCTACAATGAGCAGTTCTTC. It is translated as CASSVRDRTYNEQFF. The chain carries TRBV11-2 and TRBJ2-1; 7 positions match TRBD1. CDR3 length: 15 residues. J gave up 2 bases and V 6 bases, and 7 bases lay outside the gene matches. The germline V gene has CDR1 SGHAT and CDR2 FQNNGV.

The rearrangement links TRBV11-2 to TRBJ2-3, with TRBD1 identical over 7 bases. The germline V gene has CDR1 SGHAT and CDR2 FQNNGV. The CDR3 contains 17 residues. V shed 0 bases and J 2 bases; nucleotides not matched to a gene: 8. CDR3 in DNA: TGTGCCAGCAGCTTAGATCCGACGACAGGGATCACAGATACGCAGTATTTT. The encoded protein is CASSLDPTTGITDTQYF.

This clone was counted a single time. The chain couples TRBV19 to TRBJ2-5; a weak D match, TRBD1 (6 bases). Germline loops: CDR1 LNHDA, CDR2 SQIVND (reference sequence). The CDR3 has 15 amino acids. The ends were cut back, 0 bases at V and 5 bases at J, with 13 bases in the middle. The CDR3: CASSIETGSGETQYF. CDR3 bases: TGTGCCAGTAGTATAGAAACAGGGTCGGGGGAGACCCAGTACTTC. Looking up the rest from reference TRBV19 and TRBJ2-5 gives the full variable domain: DGGITQSPKYLFRKEGQNVTLSCEQNLNHDAMYWYRQDPGQGLRLIYYSQIVNDFQKGDIAEGYSVSREKKESFPLTVTSAQKNPTAFYLCASSIETGSGETQYFGPGTRLLVL.

The V gene is TRBV2, the J gene TRBJ1-2, with D possibly TRBD1 on 6 matching bases. The CDR3 is 13 residues long. V lost 6 bases and J lost 8, with 16 bases in between. The germline gives CDR1 SNHLY, CDR2 FYNNEI. CDR3 amino acids: CASRGQLQGGYTF. For the CDR3, the DNA is TGTGCCAGCAGAGGACAGCTTCAAGGGGGCTACACCTTC.

V gene TRBV7-8 combines with J gene TRBJ1-5; D is uncertain. Germline CDR1 reads SGHVS; CDR2 reads FQNEAQ. The CDR3 covers 15 residues. V shed 1 base and J shed 7 bases, with 14 bases lying between them. The chain's CDR3 is CASSLGDLAGQPQHF. The CDR3 nucleotides are TGTGCCAGCAGCTTAGGAGACCTTGCGGGACAGCCCCAGCATTTT. The variable domain in full, completed from reference TRBV7-8 and TRBJ1-5, reads GAGVSQSPRYKVAKRGQDVALRCDPISGHVSLFWYQQALGQGPEFLTYFQNEAQLDKSGLPSDRFFAERPEGSVSTLKIQRTQQEDSAVYLCASSLGDLAGQPQHFGDGTRLSIL.

This clone came up a few times. This sequence joins TRBV5-1 and TRBJ1-2, with D tentatively TRBD1 (5 bases). CDR1 SGHRS and CDR2 YFSETQ come from the germline V gene. Trimming cost V 1 base and J 1 base, with 11 bases left between them. This CDR3 is 15 amino acids long. DNA for the CDR3: TGCGCCAGCAGCTTGTTAAGGGGCGGTAACTATGGCTACACCTTC. It yields the protein CASSLLRGGNYGYTF.

The chain is built from TRBV6-1 and TRBJ1-6; 8 bases are a match to TRBD1. The germline CDR1 and CDR2 sequences are MNHNS and SASEGT. Trimming cost V 1 base and J 6 bases; bases outside gene matches: 2. CDR3 length equals 15 residues. CDR3 amino acids: CASSEDRGSNSPLHF. Written as DNA, the CDR3 is TGTGCCAGCAGTGAAGACAGGGGGAGTAATTCACCCCTCCACTTT.

The chain combines TRBV5-6 with TRBJ1-1; D possibly corresponds to TRBD1 (5 bases). The CDR3 sequence is 12 residues long. V shed 4 bases and J shed 11 bases, with 15 bases lying between them. Germline V gives CDR1 SGHDT, CDR2 YYEEEE. The CDR3 sequence is CASSPWGGGAFF. The CDR3, as DNA: TGTGCCAGCAGCCCTTGGGGGGGAGGTGCTTTCTTT.

The rearrangement links TRBV19 to TRBJ1-1, with D possibly TRBD1 on 6 matching bases. Germline assignment: CDR1 LNHDA and CDR2 SQIVND (reference sequence). Deletions cut 8 bases from V and 3 bases from J, with 16 bases between. The CDR3 is 14 residues long. The CDR3: CASGGRRGDTEAFF. In DNA form, the CDR3 reads TGTGCCAGTGGGGGTCGCAGGGGAGACACTGAAGCTTTCTTT.

The chain is built from TRBV25-1 and TRBJ2-1; D is ambiguous. Trimming stripped 0 bases from V and 10 bases from J, with 13 bases between. This CDR3 comprises 14 residues. In germline, CDR1 is MGHDK, CDR2 SYGVNS. CDR3 sequence: CASSEYPSSSEQFF. CDR3 in DNA: TGTGCCAGCAGTGAATATCCTAGTTCGTCGGAGCAGTTCTTC.

J is TRBJ2-3 and V is TRBV2, with D uncertain. Trimming removed 4 bases from V and 2 bases from J, with 7 bases in between. This CDR3 has 13 residues. CDR1 and CDR2 from the germline V gene are SNHLY and FYNNEI. For the CDR3, the DNA is TGTGCCAGCAGTGTGCCTAACACAGATACGCAGTATTTT. Translation: CASSVPNTDTQYF.

The rearrangement uses TRBV28 and TRBJ2-1; 7 bases fit TRBD1. The CDR3 runs 15 residues. Germline loops: CDR1 MDHEN, CDR2 SYDVKM. Trimming cost V 3 bases and J 7 bases; bases outside gene matches: 9. In DNA form, the CDR3 reads TGTGCCAGCAGTTTCTCCCAGGGGGATGGGAATGAGCAGTTCTTC. It is translated as CASSFSQGDGNEQFF. The full variable domain, rest sourced from reference TRBV28 and TRBJ2-1, is DVKVTQSSRYLVKRTGEKVFLECVQDMDHENMFWYRQDPGLGLRLIYFSYDVKMKEKGDIPEGYSVSREKKERFSLILESASTNQTSMYLCASSFSQGDGNEQFFGPGTRLTVL.

This clone was counted once. This chain links TRBV10-3 with TRBJ2-3, with D tentatively TRBD1 (5 bases). Germline assignment: CDR1 ENHRY and CDR2 SYGVKD. The V end lost 4 bases, the J end lost 2 bases, and 16 bases lay between the germline ends. The CDR3 is 16 amino acids. CDR3 sequence (DNA): TGTGCCATCAGTGGTGGCAGGGTAAGGAACACAGATACGCAGTATTTT. Residues: CAISGGRVRNTDTQYF.

The genes are TRBV7-6 and TRBJ2-7; no clear D. The CDR3 is 14 amino acids. Per the germline V gene, CDR1 is SGHVS and CDR2 is FNYEAQ. Trimming pared 2 bases from V and 0 bases from J, leaving 8 bases between. The CDR3 region is CASSLTESSYEQYF. The DNA of the CDR3 is TGTGCCAGCAGCTTAACAGAAAGCTCCTACGAGCAGTACTTC.

The chain carries TRBV28 and TRBJ2-7; D may be TRBD2 (5 bases). CDR3 length: 16 amino acids. Trimming took 5 bases from V and 4 from J, leaving 21 bases between them. Germline CDR1 and CDR2: MDHEN and SYDVKM. CDR3 in amino acids: CASSPPGNLGVYEQYF. CDR3 bases: TGTGCCAGCAGTCCCCCCGGGAATCTCGGGGTTTACGAGCAGTACTTC.

This clone was detected a few times. The V and J genes are TRBV18 and TRBJ1-3, with 7 bases lining up with TRBD1. The J segment lost 2 bases and the V segment lost 5 bases, leaving 9 bases of the junction unmatched. The CDR3 has 16 amino acids. Germline CDR1 reads KGHSH; CDR2 reads LQKENI. The CDR3 region is CASSSGTTGAGNTIYF. CDR3 sequence (DNA): TGTGCCAGCTCATCCGGTACCACAGGGGCTGGAAACACCATATATTTT.

This clone was observed a single time. At the DNA level, this CDR3 is encoded by other sequences in the same sample as well. The chain couples TRBV19 to TRBJ1-1, with unresolved D. This CDR3 has 13 residues. Per germline, CDR1 LNHDA and CDR2 SQIVND (reference sequence). Trimming left V 2 bases short and J 2 bases short, with 6 bases between. The CDR3 nucleotides read TGTGCCAGTAGTATAACAGAAAACACTGAAGCTTTCTTT. Translated, it gives CASSITENTEAFF. Looking up the rest from reference TRBV19 and TRBJ1-1 gives the full variable domain: DGGITQSPKYLFRKEGQNVTLSCEQNLNHDAMYWYRQDPGQGLRLIYYSQIVNDFQKGDIAEGYSVSREKKESFPLTVTSAQKNPTAFYLCASSITENTEAFFGQGTRLTVV.

The chain is built from TRBV27 and TRBJ2-3; tentatively, D is TRBD2 (6 bases). V lost 3 bases and J 6 bases, leaving 16 bases between the germline ends. This CDR3 is 15 amino acids long. Germline lookup yields CDR1 MNHEY and CDR2 SMNVEV (reference sequence). The CDR3 region is CASSLSPRGWDTQYF. CDR3 bases: TGTGCCAGCAGTTTGTCCCCCCGGGGGTGGGATACGCAGTATTTT.